These 8 T cell receptor beta chains were all obtained from the same sample, sequenced in a study of response to subunit inactivated influenza vaccine. TCRdb analysed the RT-PCR reads with MiXCR anew, one entry per CDR3 protein. This repertoire shows approximately 500,000 distinct CDR3 sequences, roughly 25% found once; its top ten account for approximately 2.9%. These same records also appear under a second study, on T cells expressing NK-cell markers. That publication notes: UMI-tagged 5'RACE template switching yielded the TCR beta cDNA.

The sample in question was CD4+ T cells sorted from PBMCs, obtained about 11 days after vaccination. All receptors come from a man aged 50 to 59 who received an inactivated influenza vaccine.

The sample holds a few counts of this clonotype. This chain uses TRBV5-6 with TRBJ2-7, with D perhaps matching TRBD1 (6 bases). The germline gives CDR1 SGHDT, CDR2 YYEEEE. V was clipped by 4 bases and J by 7 bases, with 15 bases between them. This CDR3 has 13 amino acids. The CDR3 loop reads CASSPRGGREQYF. Written as DNA, the CDR3 is TGTGCCAGCAGCCCCCGAGGGGGAAGGGAGCAGTACTTC. The variable domain in full, with the rest retrieved from reference TRBV5-6 and TRBJ2-7, is DAGVTQSPTHLIKTRGQQVTLRCSPKSGHDTVSWYQQALGQGPQFIFQYYEEEERQRGNFPDRFSGHQFPNYSSELNVNALLLGDSALYLCASSPRGGREQYFGPGTRLTVT.

The chain joins TRBV14 to TRBJ2-7; 9 bases align to TRBD1. The CDR3 runs to 15 residues. Germline CDR1 and CDR2: SGHDN and FVKESK. Germline trimming cut 2 bases from V and 3 bases from J; bases unmatched to any gene: 5. Here the CDR3 DNA reads TGTGCCAGCAGCCAATATGGGACAGGGTACTACGAGCAGTACTTC. Residues: CASSQYGTGYYEQYF. The full variable domain, completed using reference TRBV14 and TRBJ2-7, is EAGVTQFPSHSVIEKGQTVTLRCDPISGHDNLYWYRRVMGKEIKFLLHFVKESKQDESGMPNNRFLAERTGGTYSTLKVQPAELEDSGVYFCASSQYGTGYYEQYFGPGTRLTVT.

The rearrangement links TRBV5-5 to TRBJ2-5; D tentatively fits TRBD1 or TRBD2 (5 bases each). There are 15 residues in the CDR3. V gave up 0 bases and J gave up 3 bases, with 12 bases separating them. The germline CDR1 and CDR2 sequences are SGHKS and YYEKEE (reference sequence). Here the CDR3 DNA reads TGTGCCAGCAGCTTGGCCACGGGGCGAAAAGAGACCCAGTACTTC. Protein product: CASSLATGRKETQYF.

This clonotype has more than one count but fewer than ten. At one of its ends the junction is not consistent with the germline gene, which may arise from a read error. V usage is TRBV9 and J usage is TRBJ1-6, with no clear D. CDR3 length: 17 residues. Germline V gene lookup returns CDR1 SGDLS and CDR2 YYNGEE. In DNA, the CDR3 is TGTGCCAGCAGCGTAGACGCGGGGATCTCCCATAATTCACCCCTCCACTTT. The encoded protein is CASSVDAGISHNSPLHF.

This clonotype was seen only a few times. The chain links TRBV29-1 to TRBJ2-7, with a tentative D call TRBD1 (6 bases). V lost 6 bases to trimming and J lost 0 bases, with 12 bases between them. Germline values: CDR1 SQVTM, CDR2 ANQGSEA. The CDR3 runs 13 residues. The CDR3 loop is CSVGTGSSYEQYF. CDR3 in DNA: TGCAGCGTCGGAACAGGGAGCTCCTACGAGCAGTACTTC.

This clonotype showed up just a few times. The gene calls are TRBV7-6 and TRBJ2-2, with TRBD2 matching over 10 bases. The V gene's germline CDR1 is SGHVS and CDR2 FNYEAQ. V was clipped by 10 bases and J by 5 bases; unmatched bases: 22. The CDR3 runs 19 residues. CDR3 nucleotides: TGTGCCACACGGGGGTCTAGCGGGGGCCCTCTCCCGGGGACCGGGGAGCTGTTTTTT. Protein sequence: CATRGSSGGPLPGTGELFF.

This clonotype was seen only a few times. V and J are TRBV24-1 and TRBJ2-1, with 12 bases that match TRBD2. The CDR3 loop spans 16 amino acids. V trimming: 1 base; J trimming: 8 bases; junction bases outside the gene matches: 5. Germline V gives CDR1 KGHDR, CDR2 SFDVKD. CDR3 coding DNA: TGTGCCACCAGTGATTTCGTGACTAGCGGGAGACATGAGCAGTTCTTC. Translating it yields CATSDFVTSGRHEQFF.

This clonotype was observed once. The chain carries TRBV20-1 and TRBJ2-5; D uncertain. The CDR3 has 14 residues. The germline V gene has CDR1 DFQATT and CDR2 SNEGSKA (reference sequence). The V gene lost 6 bases and the J gene lost 5 bases, with 19 bases spanning the gap. CDR3 sequence: CSATMTLLGETQYF. In DNA form, the CDR3 reads TGCAGTGCCACGATGACTCTATTGGGGGAGACCCAGTACTTC.